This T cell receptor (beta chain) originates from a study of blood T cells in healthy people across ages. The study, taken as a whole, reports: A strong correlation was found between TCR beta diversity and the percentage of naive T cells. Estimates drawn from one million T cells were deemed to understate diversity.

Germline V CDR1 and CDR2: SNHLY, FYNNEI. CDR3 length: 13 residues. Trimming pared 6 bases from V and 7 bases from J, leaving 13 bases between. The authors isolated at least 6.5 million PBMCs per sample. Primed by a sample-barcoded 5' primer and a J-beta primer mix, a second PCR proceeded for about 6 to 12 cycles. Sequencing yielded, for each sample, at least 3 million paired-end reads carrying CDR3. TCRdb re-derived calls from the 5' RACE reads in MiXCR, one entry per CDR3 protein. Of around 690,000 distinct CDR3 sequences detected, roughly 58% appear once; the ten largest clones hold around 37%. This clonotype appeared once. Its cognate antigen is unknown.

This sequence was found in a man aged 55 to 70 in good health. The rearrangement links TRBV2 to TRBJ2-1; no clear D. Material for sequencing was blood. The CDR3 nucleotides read TGTGCCAGCAGAGTTTGGCAGAGGAATGAGCAGTTCTTC. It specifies CASRVWQRNEQFF.